A single sample gave rise to the 30 T cell receptor beta chains below, sequenced in a study of graft-versus-host responses after intestinal transplantation. Irradiated stimulators labeled with violet dye, some 200,000 in number, were plated with some 200,000 CFSE-labeled responders. The data were produced by immunoSEQ multiplex PCR, yet TCRdb's version contains in-frame clones alone and is incomplete. The sample has 15,000 to 20,000 clones, approximately 37% seen once. The material was alloreactive CD8+ T cells from a mixed lymphocyte reaction culture, obtained before intestinal transplant. The sample's subset: CFSE-low proliferating T cells sorted from approximately 6-day pre-transplant mixed lymphocyte reaction (GvH or HvG direction). The receptors were sampled from a human patient who received an intestinal transplant.

The CDR3 DNA follows: TGCGCCAGCGCCTGGGGACAGGGGGCCTACGAGCAGTACTTC. Its protein product is CASAWGQGAYEQYF. The chain is built from TRBV4-3 and TRBJ2-7; TRBD1 matches at 11 bases. Trimming took 8 bases from V and 2 from J; bases not matched to a gene: 5. The germline gives CDR1 LGHNA, CDR2 YSLEER. CDR3 length equals 14 residues.

The rearrangement uses TRBV5-1 and TRBJ2-1; weak D call: TRBD2 (6 bases). Germline V gene lookup returns CDR1 SGHRS and CDR2 YFSETQ. The length of the CDR3 is 16 residues. V lost 0 bases and J lost 0, with 10 bases in between. The DNA of the CDR3 is TGCGCCAGCAGCTTGGCCCCTAGCGACTCCTACAATGAGCAGTTCTTC. Amino acids: CASSLAPSDSYNEQFF.

The V gene is TRBV28, the J gene TRBJ2-1; 10 bases align to TRBD2. The germline CDR1 and CDR2 sequences are MDHEN and SYDVKM. There are 15 residues in the CDR3. The ends lost 6 bases at V and 4 bases at J; junction bases unmatched: 6. CDR3 sequence: CASSVLAGDYNEQFF. As DNA, the CDR3 is TGTGCCAGCAGCGTGCTAGCGGGGGATTACAATGAGCAGTTCTTC.

The chain uses TRBV5-1 and TRBJ1-4, with a weak D call TRBD1 (6 bases). Germline values: CDR1 SGHRS, CDR2 YFSETQ. The V gene lost 3 bases and the J gene lost 6 bases, with 12 bases spanning the gap. This CDR3 comprises 14 residues. CDR3 loop: CASSSQGLHEKLFF. In DNA form, the CDR3 reads TGCGCCAGCAGCTCACAGGGTTTACATGAAAAACTGTTTTTT. The variable domain in full, completed from reference TRBV5-1 and TRBJ1-4, reads KAGVTQTPRYLIKTRGQQVTLSCSPISGHRSVSWYQQTPGQGLQFLFEYFSETQRNKGNFPGRFSGRQFSNSRSEMNVSTLELGDSALYLCASSSQGLHEKLFFGSGTQLSVL.

A few counts support this clone. The chain couples TRBV9 to TRBJ2-5, with D unclear. The CDR3 contains 15 residues. Trimming took 0 bases from V and 1 from J, leaving 10 bases between them. The V gene's germline CDR1 is SGDLS and CDR2 YYNGEE. CDR3: CASSVAGRTQETQYF. The CDR3 region has the DNA TGTGCCAGCAGCGTAGCTGGCCGGACCCAAGAGACCCAGTACTTC. The full variable domain, with the rest looked up from reference TRBV9 and TRBJ2-5, is DSGVTQTPKHLITATGQRVTLRCSPRSGDLSVYWYQQSLDQGLQFLIQYYNGEERAKGNILERFSAQQFPDLHSELNLSSLELGDSALYFCASSVAGRTQETQYFGPGTRLLVL.

The V call is TRBV5-4, the J call TRBJ1-5, with D uncertain. Germline values: CDR1 SGHNT, CDR2 YYREEE (reference sequence). Trimming removed 4 bases at V and 0 bases at J, with 20 bases between. The CDR3 extends over 18 amino acids. The CDR3 sequence is CASSHREEELNSNQPQHF. The CDR3 DNA reads TGTGCCAGCAGCCACCGGGAAGAAGAACTAAATAGCAATCAGCCCCAGCATTTT.

The sample holds a few counts of this clone. The rearrangement uses TRBV5-4 and TRBJ2-7; 7 bases are a match to TRBD2. This CDR3 is built from 16 residues. J gave up 0 bases and V 2 bases, and 8 bases lay outside the gene matches. CDR1 is SGHNT, CDR2 YYREEE, per germline (reference sequence). CDR3: CASSFDPSGISYEQYF. CDR3 in DNA: TGTGCCAGCAGCTTTGACCCAAGCGGGATCTCCTACGAGCAGTACTTC.

This chain connects TRBV9 to TRBJ1-4, with D possibly matching TRBD1 (6 bases). Trimming removed 2 bases at V and 1 base at J, with 12 bases between. CDR1 is SGDLS, CDR2 YYNGEE, per germline. CDR3 length equals 16 residues. The CDR3 protein is CASSVGGAGTNEKLFF. The CDR3, as DNA: TGTGCCAGCAGCGTCGGGGGGGCAGGAACTAATGAAAAACTGTTTTTT.

This chain uses TRBV6-5 with TRBJ2-7; D is ambiguous. CDR3 size: 15 residues. Trimming took off 2 bases at V and 0 bases at J, with 11 bases between the two ends. Germline lookup yields CDR1 MNHEY and CDR2 SVGAGI. The CDR3 DNA is TGTGCCAGCAGTTACGGTAACTCCGGCTCCTACGAGCAGTACTTC. Its translation is CASSYGNSGSYEQYF.

This chain links TRBV7-9 with TRBJ2-1, with D possibly TRBD1 on 6 matching bases. The CDR3 loop spans 13 amino acids. Trimming cost V 3 bases and J 9 bases, with 12 bases left between them. CDR1 is SEHNR and CDR2 is FQNEAQ in the germline V gene (reference sequence). The CDR3 spells CASSLGAGPEQFF. DNA for the CDR3: TGTGCCAGCAGCTTGGGGGCCGGGCCTGAGCAGTTCTTC. Using reference TRBV7-9 and TRBJ2-1 for the parts outside the CDR3, the full variable domain is DTGVSQNPRHKITKRGQNVTFRCDPISEHNRLYWYRQTLGQGPEFLTYFQNEAQLEKSRLLSDRFSAERPKGSFSTLEIQRTEQGDSAMYLCASSLGAGPEQFFGPGTRLTVL.

In this sample, this clone turned up a few times. The chain uses TRBV19 and TRBJ1-1; 9 bases fit TRBD1. This CDR3 is built from 14 residues. CDR1 LNHDA and CDR2 SQIVND come from the germline V gene (reference sequence). The J segment lost 2 bases and the V segment lost 5 bases, leaving 3 bases of the junction unmatched. This CDR3 is CASSLGQGNTEAFF. As DNA, the CDR3 is TGTGCCAGTAGTTTGGGACAGGGTAACACTGAAGCTTTCTTT.

The gene calls are TRBV9 and TRBJ2-2; no clear D. V was shortened by 0 bases and J by 7 bases, with 4 bases between the two germline ends. CDR1 and CDR2 from the germline V gene are SGDLS and YYNGEE. The CDR3 has 12 residues. The CDR3 DNA follows: TGTGCCAGCAGCGTAGGTTTCGGGGAGCTGTTTTTT. Its translation: CASSVGFGELFF. Variable domain in full (rest from reference TRBV9 and TRBJ2-2): DSGVTQTPKHLITATGQRVTLRCSPRSGDLSVYWYQQSLDQGLQFLIQYYNGEERAKGNILERFSAQQFPDLHSELNLSSLELGDSALYFCASSVGFGELFFGEGSRLTVL.

This clone is categorized as medium-sized. The chain carries TRBV27 and TRBJ2-3; 8 bases map to TRBD1. After removal of 7 bases from V and 5 bases from J, the junction contained 11 bases not matched to a gene. The V gene's germline CDR1 is MNHEY and CDR2 SMNVEV (reference sequence). The CDR3 sequence is 15 residues long. The CDR3 sequence is CASTLTQGAEDTQYF. In DNA, the CDR3 is TGTGCCAGCACTCTAACCCAGGGGGCGGAAGATACGCAGTATTTT.

This clone was counted between two and nine times. CDR3 DNA: TGCGCCAGCGGGGGACTAGGTTTATACAATGAGCAGTTCTTC. It specifies CASGGLGLYNEQFF. The chain couples TRBV10-2 to TRBJ2-1; 8 positions match TRBD2. Trimming took 8 bases from V and 4 from J; bases not matched to a gene: 7. Germline values: CDR1 WSHSY, CDR2 SAAADI. This CDR3 is built from 14 residues.

The genes are TRBV6-1 and TRBJ2-1; tentative D call: TRBD2 (5 bases). Germline lookup yields CDR1 MNHNS and CDR2 SASEGT. CDR3 length: 18 residues. V dropped 4 bases and J dropped 4 bases, with 23 bases sitting between them. CDR3 sequence (DNA): TGTGCCAGCAGTGCTTCATTGCCGTATAGCGCAGATTACAATGAGCAGTTCTTC. It codes for CASSASLPYSADYNEQFF.

V usage is TRBV6-5 and J usage is TRBJ1-4; TRBD1 might be the D (6 bases). Deletions cut 2 bases from V and 8 bases from J, with 15 bases between. Germline CDR1 MNHEY, CDR2 SVGAGI. The CDR3 loop spans 15 amino acids. The DNA of the CDR3 is TGTGCCAGCAGTTACGAGCCAGGGGCCGGGGAAAAACTGTTTTTT. This encodes CASSYEPGAGEKLFF.

The table lists this clone with a few counts. The chain recombines TRBV13 with TRBJ2-5; 13 bases line up with TRBD2. This CDR3 has 15 residues. Germline CDR1 and CDR2: PRHDT and FYEKMQ (reference sequence). V lost 6 bases to trimming and J lost 6 bases; unmatched junction nucleotides: 7. The CDR3 here is CASSSLAGGKQTQYF. CDR3 sequence (DNA): TGTGCCAGCAGTTCACTAGCGGGAGGGAAACAGACCCAGTACTTC.

V gene TRBV27 combines with J gene TRBJ2-7; D is uncertain. The V end lost 4 bases, the J end lost 3 bases, and 13 bases lay between the germline ends. The CDR3 spans 14 residues. CDR1 is MNHEY, CDR2 SMNVEV, per germline (reference sequence). The CDR3 here is CASSSQWPYYEQYF. The CDR3 nucleotides are TGTGCCAGCAGTTCCCAGTGGCCTTACTACGAGCAGTACTTC.

This clone was detected a few times. The CDR3 region has the DNA TGTGCCAGCAGCCCGGGACAGCACGAGCAGTACTTC. This translates into CASSPGQHEQYF. The rearrangement uses TRBV11-2 and TRBJ2-7, with 7 bases aligning to TRBD1. J gave up 5 bases and V 5 bases, and 3 bases lay outside the gene matches. Germline V gene lookup returns CDR1 SGHAT and CDR2 FQNNGV. The CDR3 is 12 amino acids.

The rearrangement joins TRBV5-4 to TRBJ2-4; 9 bases are shared with TRBD1. Germline V lookup: CDR1 SGHNT, CDR2 YYREEE (reference sequence). This CDR3 contains 15 residues. The V segment lost 4 bases and the J segment 14 bases; nucleotides outside the gene matches: 16. CDR3 amino acids: CASSPPGQGIDGEYF. The CDR3 bases are TGTGCCAGCAGCCCGCCGGGACAGGGTATTGATGGAGAGTACTTC.

The rearrangement joins TRBV2 to TRBJ2-7, with TRBD2 as a possible D gene (6 bases). Trimming removed 8 bases from V and 1 base from J, with 15 bases in between. Germline V gene lookup returns CDR1 SNHLY and CDR2 FYNNEI. The CDR3 is 14 residues long. CDR3 DNA: TGTGCCAGCCGTCTGGGGGGAGCTTCCTACGAGCAGTACTTC. Amino acid sequence: CASRLGGASYEQYF. The whole variable domain, remainder taken from reference TRBV2 and TRBJ2-7, is EPEVTQTPSHQVTQMGQEVILRCVPISNHLYFYWYRQILGQKVEFLVSFYNNEISEKSEIFDDQFSVERPDGSNFTLKIRSTKLEDSAMYFCASRLGGASYEQYFGPGTRLTVT.

This clone has only a few counts. The chain recombines TRBV27 with TRBJ2-7; D uncertain. The germline V gene has CDR1 MNHEY and CDR2 SMNVEV (reference sequence). Trimming shortened V by 5 bases and J by 4 bases, and 12 bases separated the two germline ends. The CDR3 totals 13 residues. The CDR3 DNA is TGTGCCAGCAGTCCCTTCGAAGGGTACGAGCAGTACTTC. Its protein is CASSPFEGYEQYF.

This clone was found a few times. The rearrangement uses TRBV2 and TRBJ1-4; maybe TRBD1 (6 bases). Germline CDR1 reads SNHLY; CDR2 reads FYNNEI. V lost 8 bases to trimming and J lost 13 bases, with 14 bases between them. The CDR3 extends over 11 amino acids. DNA for the CDR3: TGTGCCAGCTGGACAGCCTCGGGACTGTTTTTT. Residues: CASWTASGLFF.

This rearrangement joins TRBV27 to TRBJ2-1, with 7 bases fitting TRBD2. Germline lookup yields CDR1 MNHEY and CDR2 SMNVEV (reference sequence). With V trimmed by 5 bases and J by 3 bases, 7 bases remained unmatched. This CDR3 region has 15 residues. The CDR3 sequence: CASSISGDLYNEQFF. CDR3 coding DNA: TGTGCCAGCAGTATCAGCGGGGACCTCTACAATGAGCAGTTCTTC.

This clone was seen a few times. The V gene is TRBV5-1, the J gene TRBJ2-1; D might be TRBD1 (5 bases). Deletions cut 3 bases from V and 12 bases from J, with 22 bases between. This CDR3 has 15 residues. Germline values: CDR1 SGHRS, CDR2 YFSETQ. This CDR3 is CASSYGHIGVAGQFF. CDR3 DNA sequence: TGCGCCAGCAGCTACGGACACATAGGGGTGGCTGGGCAGTTCTTC.

The CDR3 nucleotides read TGTGCCACCAGCAGACGCCGACTGGGTATGAGGAATGAGCAGTTCTTC. Encoded protein: CATSRRRLGMRNEQFF. The V gene is TRBV15, the J gene TRBJ2-1; D is uncertain. V lost 2 bases, J lost 7 bases, and 18 bases lay in between. The length of the CDR3 is 16 residues. Germline-derived CDR1 and CDR2 are LNHNV and YYDKDF (reference sequence).

This clone was detected only a few times. This chain joins TRBV5-6 and TRBJ1-2; 9 nucleotides match TRBD1. CDR1 is SGHDT, CDR2 YYEEEE, per germline. V was clipped by 4 bases and J by 3 bases; unmatched bases: 4. The length of the CDR3 is 14 residues. The CDR3 nucleotides are TGTGCCAGCAGCCCCGGGACAGGGCACTATGGCTACACCTTC. This sequence encodes CASSPGTGHYGYTF.

The chain combines TRBV19 with TRBJ2-5; no clear D gene. Germline lookup yields CDR1 LNHDA and CDR2 SQIVND (reference sequence). Trimming took 7 bases from V and 5 from J, leaving 8 bases between them. The CDR3 totals 11 residues. CDR3 coding DNA: TGTGCCAGTAAGCTAGGGGAGACCCAGTACTTC. Translating gives CASKLGETQYF.

In its sample, this clone is medium-sized (0.01 to 0.1%). V usage is TRBV4-1 and J usage is TRBJ1-4; D may be TRBD1 (6 bases). The V gene's germline CDR1 is MGHRA and CDR2 YSYEKL. Deletions cut 5 bases from V and 0 bases from J, with 13 bases between. This CDR3 has 16 residues. The CDR3 DNA reads TGCGCCAGCAGCGCATCCCACAGGGCAACTAATGAAAAACTGTTTTTT. This codes for CASSASHRATNEKLFF.

This clone was seen a few times. This chain connects TRBV14 to TRBJ2-3; TRBD2 might be the D (5 bases). Germline CDR1 is SGHDN and CDR2 is FVKESK. Trimming cost V 4 bases and J 0 bases, with 17 bases left between them. The CDR3 runs 17 residues. CDR3 sequence: CASSPPRAQRSTDTQYF. CDR3 DNA sequence: TGTGCCAGCAGCCCCCCGAGAGCGCAGCGGAGCACAGATACGCAGTATTTT.